This T cell receptor (beta chain) was sequenced in a study of blood T cell repertoires in COVID-19. Study context: PBMCs, B-cell-depleted T cells, or T cells provided the cDNA or gDNA that made up the material.

Repertoires were generated with immunoSEQ multiplex PCR, while TCRdb's copy carries only in-frame clones and drops some. The sample gives 210,000 or so clones, around nine tenths of which show up once; approximately 2.6% is in the top ten. Germline V CDR1 and CDR2: SGHRS, YFSETQ. V dropped 4 bases and J dropped 5 bases, with 15 bases sitting between them. There are 14 residues in the CDR3. The sequenced sample was peripheral blood. This chain joins TRBV5-1 and TRBJ2-5; tentative D call: TRBD2 (5 bases). This TCR derives from a woman aged 55-69 years with acute or convalescent COVID-19. The CDR3 spells CASSPTGGGETQYF. The DNA of the CDR3 is TGCGCCAGCAGCCCTACTGGAGGCGGCGAGACCCAGTACTTC. Drawing the rest from reference TRBV5-1 and TRBJ2-5, the complete variable domain is KAGVTQTPRYLIKTRGQQVTLSCSPISGHRSVSWYQQTPGQGLQFLFEYFSETQRNKGNFPGRFSGRQFSNSRSEMNVSTLELGDSALYLCASSPTGGGETQYFGPGTRLLVL.